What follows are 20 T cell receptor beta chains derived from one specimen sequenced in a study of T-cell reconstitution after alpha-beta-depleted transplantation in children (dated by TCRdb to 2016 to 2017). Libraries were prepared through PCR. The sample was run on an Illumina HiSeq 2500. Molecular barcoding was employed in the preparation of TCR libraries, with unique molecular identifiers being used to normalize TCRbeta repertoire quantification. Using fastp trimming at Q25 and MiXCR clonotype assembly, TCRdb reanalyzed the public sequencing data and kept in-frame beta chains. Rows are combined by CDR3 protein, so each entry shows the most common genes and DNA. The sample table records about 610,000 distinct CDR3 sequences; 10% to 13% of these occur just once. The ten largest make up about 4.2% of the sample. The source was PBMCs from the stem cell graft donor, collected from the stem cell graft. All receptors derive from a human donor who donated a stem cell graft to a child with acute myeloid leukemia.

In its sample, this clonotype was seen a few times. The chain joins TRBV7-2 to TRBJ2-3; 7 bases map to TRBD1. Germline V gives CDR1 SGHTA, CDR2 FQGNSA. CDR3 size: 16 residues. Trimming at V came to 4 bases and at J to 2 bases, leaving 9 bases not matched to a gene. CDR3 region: CASSSGNRGNTDTQYF. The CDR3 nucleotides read TGTGCCAGCAGCTCGGGCAACAGGGGTAACACAGATACGCAGTATTTT.

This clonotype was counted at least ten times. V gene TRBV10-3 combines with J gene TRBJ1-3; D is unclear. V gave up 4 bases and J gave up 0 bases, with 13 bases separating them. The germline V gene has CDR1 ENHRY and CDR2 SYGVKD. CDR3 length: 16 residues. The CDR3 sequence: CAISAFYKSSGNTIYF. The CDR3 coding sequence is TGTGCCATCAGTGCCTTTTACAAGAGCTCTGGAAACACCATATATTTT.

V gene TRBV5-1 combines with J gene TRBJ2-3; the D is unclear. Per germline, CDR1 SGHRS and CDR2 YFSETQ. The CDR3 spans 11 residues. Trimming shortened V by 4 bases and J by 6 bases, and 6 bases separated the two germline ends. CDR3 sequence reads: CASSRQDTQYF. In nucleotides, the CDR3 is TGCGCCAGCAGCCGGCAGGATACGCAGTATTTT.

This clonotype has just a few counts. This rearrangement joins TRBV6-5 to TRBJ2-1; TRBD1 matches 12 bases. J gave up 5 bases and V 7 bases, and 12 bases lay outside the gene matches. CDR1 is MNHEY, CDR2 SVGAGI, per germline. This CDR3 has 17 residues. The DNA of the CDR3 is TGTGCCAGCACCCACCTAGTAGGGACAGGGGGCAACAATGAGCAGTTCTTC. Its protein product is CASTHLVGTGGNNEQFF.

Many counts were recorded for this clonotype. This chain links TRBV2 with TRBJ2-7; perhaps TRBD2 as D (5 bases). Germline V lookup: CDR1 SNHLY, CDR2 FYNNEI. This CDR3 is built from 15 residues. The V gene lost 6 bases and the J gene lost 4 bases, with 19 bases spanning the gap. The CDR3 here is CASRAEFSGGYEQYF. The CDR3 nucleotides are TGTGCCAGCAGAGCGGAGTTCTCCGGCGGATACGAGCAGTACTTC.

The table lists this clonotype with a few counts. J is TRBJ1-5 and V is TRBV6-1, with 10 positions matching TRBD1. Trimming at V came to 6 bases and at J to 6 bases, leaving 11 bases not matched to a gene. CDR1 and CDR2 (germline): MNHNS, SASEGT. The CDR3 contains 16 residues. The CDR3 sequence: CASRQGTGVRGQPQHF. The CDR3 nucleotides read TGTGCCAGCAGACAAGGGACAGGGGTTAGGGGTCAGCCCCAGCATTTT.

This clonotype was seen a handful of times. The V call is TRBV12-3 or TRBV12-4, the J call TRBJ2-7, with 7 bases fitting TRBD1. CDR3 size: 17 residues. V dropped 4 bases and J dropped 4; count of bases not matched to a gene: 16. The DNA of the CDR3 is TGTGCCAGCAGTTCCAACCTACGACAGGGACCACATTACGAGCAGTACTTC. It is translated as CASSSNLRQGPHYEQYF.

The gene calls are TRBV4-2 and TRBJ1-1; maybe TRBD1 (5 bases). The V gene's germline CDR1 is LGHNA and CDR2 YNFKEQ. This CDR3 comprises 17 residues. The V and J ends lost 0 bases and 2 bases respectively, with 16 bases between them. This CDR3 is CASSQDLRQGVNTEAFF. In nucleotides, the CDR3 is TGTGCCAGCAGCCAAGATCTGAGGCAGGGAGTCAACACTGAAGCTTTCTTT.

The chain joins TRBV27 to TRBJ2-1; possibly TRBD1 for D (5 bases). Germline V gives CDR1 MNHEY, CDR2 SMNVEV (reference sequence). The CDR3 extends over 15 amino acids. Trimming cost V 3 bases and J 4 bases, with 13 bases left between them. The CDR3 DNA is TGTGCCAGCAGTTTTCAGGGTATACTTTACAATGAGCAGTTCTTC. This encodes CASSFQGILYNEQFF.

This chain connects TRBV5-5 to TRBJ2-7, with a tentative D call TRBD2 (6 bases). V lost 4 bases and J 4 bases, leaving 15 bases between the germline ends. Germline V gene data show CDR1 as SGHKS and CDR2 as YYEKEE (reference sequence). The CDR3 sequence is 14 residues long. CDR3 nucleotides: TGTGCCAGCAGCGCAGGACTAAATTCTTACGAGCAGTACTTC. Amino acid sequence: CASSAGLNSYEQYF. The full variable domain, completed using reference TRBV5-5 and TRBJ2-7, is DAGVTQSPTHLIKTRGQQVTLRCSPISGHKSVSWYQQVLGQGPQFIFQYYEKEERGRGNFPDRFSARQFPNYSSELNVNALLLGDSALYLCASSAGLNSYEQYFGPGTRLTVT.

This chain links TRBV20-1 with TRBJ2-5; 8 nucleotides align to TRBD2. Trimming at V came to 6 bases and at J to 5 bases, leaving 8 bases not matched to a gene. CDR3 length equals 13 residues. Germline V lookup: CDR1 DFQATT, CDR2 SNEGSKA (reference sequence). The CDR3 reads CSASHGGGETQYF. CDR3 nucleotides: TGCAGTGCCTCCCACGGCGGGGGGGAGACCCAGTACTTC.

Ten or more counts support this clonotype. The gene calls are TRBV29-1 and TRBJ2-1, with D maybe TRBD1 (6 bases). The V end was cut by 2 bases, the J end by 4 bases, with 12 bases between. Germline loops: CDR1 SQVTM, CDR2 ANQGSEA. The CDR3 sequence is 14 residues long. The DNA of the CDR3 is TGCAGCGTTGAACTAGGGGGTTTTTACAATGAGCAGTTCTTC. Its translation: CSVELGGFYNEQFF.

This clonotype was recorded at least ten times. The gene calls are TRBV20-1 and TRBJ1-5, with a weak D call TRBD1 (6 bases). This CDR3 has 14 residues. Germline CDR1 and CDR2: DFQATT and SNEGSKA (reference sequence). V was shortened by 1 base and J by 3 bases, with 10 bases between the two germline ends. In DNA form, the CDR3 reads TGCAGTGCTAGAGGGGGGGCCAACAATCAGCCCCAGCATTTT. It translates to CSARGGANNQPQHF.

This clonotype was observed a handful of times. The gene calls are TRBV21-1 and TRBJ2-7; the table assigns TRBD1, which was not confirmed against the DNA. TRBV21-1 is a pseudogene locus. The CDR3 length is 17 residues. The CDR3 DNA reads TGTGCCAGCAGCTTGGCCGGGACAGGGAAGGGTACCTACGAGCAGTACTTC. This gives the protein CASSLAGTGKGTYEQYF.

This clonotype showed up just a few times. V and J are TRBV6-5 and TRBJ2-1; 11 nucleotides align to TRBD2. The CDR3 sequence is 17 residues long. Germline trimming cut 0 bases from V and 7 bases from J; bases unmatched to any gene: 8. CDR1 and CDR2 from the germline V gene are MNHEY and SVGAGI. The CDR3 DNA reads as TGTGCCAGCAGTTACTCGAAATGGCTAGCGGGAGGAAATGAGCAGTTCTTC. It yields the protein CASSYSKWLAGGNEQFF.

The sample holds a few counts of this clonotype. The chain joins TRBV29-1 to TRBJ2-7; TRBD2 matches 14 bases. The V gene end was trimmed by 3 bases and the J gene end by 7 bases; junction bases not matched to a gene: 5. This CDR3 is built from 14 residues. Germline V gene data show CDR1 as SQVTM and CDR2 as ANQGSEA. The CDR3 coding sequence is TGCAGCGTTGAGACTAGCGGGAGGGCCGGGGAGCAGTACTTC. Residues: CSVETSGRAGEQYF.

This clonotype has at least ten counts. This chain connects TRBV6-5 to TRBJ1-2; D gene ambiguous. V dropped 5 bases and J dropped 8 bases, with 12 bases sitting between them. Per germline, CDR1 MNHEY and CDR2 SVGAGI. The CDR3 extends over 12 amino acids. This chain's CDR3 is CASSPDYGGYTF. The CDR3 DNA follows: TGTGCCAGCAGTCCTGACTACGGGGGCTACACCTTC.

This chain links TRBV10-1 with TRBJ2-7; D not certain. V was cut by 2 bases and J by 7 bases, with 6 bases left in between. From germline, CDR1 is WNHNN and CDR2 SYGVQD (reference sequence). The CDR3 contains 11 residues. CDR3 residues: CASSEGVEQYF. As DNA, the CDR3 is TGCGCCAGCAGTGAGGGAGTTGAGCAGTACTTC.

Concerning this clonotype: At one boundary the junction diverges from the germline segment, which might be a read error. CDR3 region: CASGTLYEQCF. In DNA, the CDR3 is TGTGCCAGTGGCACTTTGTACGAGCAGTGCTTC. This chain connects TRBV28 to TRBJ2-7; D is undetermined. The germline CDR1 and CDR2 sequences are MDHEN and SYDVKM. This CDR3 comprises 11 residues.

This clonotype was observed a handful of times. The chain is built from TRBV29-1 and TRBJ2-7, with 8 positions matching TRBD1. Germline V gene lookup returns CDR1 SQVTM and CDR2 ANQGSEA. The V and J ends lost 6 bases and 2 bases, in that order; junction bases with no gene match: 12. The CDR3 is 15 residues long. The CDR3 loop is CSVVTGGTGPYEQYF. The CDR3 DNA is TGCAGCGTCGTTACTGGGGGGACAGGTCCCTACGAGCAGTACTTC.